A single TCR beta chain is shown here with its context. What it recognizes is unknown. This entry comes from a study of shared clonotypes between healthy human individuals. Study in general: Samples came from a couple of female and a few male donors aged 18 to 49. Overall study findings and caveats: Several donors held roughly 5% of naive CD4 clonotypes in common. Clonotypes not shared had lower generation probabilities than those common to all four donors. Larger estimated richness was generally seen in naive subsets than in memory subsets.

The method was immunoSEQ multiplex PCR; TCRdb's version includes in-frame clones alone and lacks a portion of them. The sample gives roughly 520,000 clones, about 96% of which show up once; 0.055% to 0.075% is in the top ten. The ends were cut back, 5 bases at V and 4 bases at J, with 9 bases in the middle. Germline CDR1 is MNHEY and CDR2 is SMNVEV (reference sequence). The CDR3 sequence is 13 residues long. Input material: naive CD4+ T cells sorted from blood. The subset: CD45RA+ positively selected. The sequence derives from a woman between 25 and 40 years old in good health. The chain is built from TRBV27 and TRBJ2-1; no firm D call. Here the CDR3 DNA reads TGTGCCAGCAGTGGGATACAGTACAATGAGCAGTTCTTC. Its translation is CASSGIQYNEQFF.